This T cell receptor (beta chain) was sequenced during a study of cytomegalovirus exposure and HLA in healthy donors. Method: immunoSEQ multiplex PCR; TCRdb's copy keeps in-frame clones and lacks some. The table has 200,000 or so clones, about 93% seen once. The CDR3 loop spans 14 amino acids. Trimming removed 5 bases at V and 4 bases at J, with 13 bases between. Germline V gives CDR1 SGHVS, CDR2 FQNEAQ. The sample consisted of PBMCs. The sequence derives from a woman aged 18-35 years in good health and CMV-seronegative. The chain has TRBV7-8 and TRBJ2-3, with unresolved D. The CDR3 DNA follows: TGTGCCAGCAGCCGCCAGTTCCCCCCAGATACGCAGTATTTT. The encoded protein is CASSRQFPPDTQYF.